The present T cell receptor (beta chain) was sequenced within a study of blood T cell repertoires in COVID-19. Germline loops: CDR1 GTSNPN, CDR2 SVGIG (reference sequence). This CDR3 region has 13 residues. V lost 5 bases and J 3 bases, leaving 13 bases between the germline ends. Original processing notes: Using reference gene primer amplification, nucleated cell counts were estimated. Sequenced by immunoSEQ multiplex PCR; TCRdb stores in-frame clones only, minus some. Clone size and V and J calls were adopted from that table, with D and trimming inferred from the DNA. This sample has roughly 340,000 clones, with approximately 90% found just once.

The chain uses TRBV30 and TRBJ1-1; D not resolved. The sample was PBMCs or T cells enriched from blood (not recorded which). This TCR came from a man younger than 35 who had recovered from COVID-19. The CDR3 loop is CAWAVGLDTEAFF. The DNA for the CDR3 is TGTGCCTGGGCCGTGGGCCTGGACACTGAAGCTTTCTTT.